This T cell receptor (beta chain) came from a study of cytomegalovirus exposure and HLA in healthy donors (dated by TCRdb to 2015 to 2018). Concerning the study at large: An earlier analysis of roughly 610 of the donors reported approximately 260 Gb of sequence data and 117 million unique TCR beta sequences obtained from around 180 million T cells. An early release that covered approximately 600 HLA-typed donors contained about 300 gigabases of sequencing data and tens of millions of unique TCR sequences. Of the approximately 370 genotyped donors, 75% to 85% were placed in the genetic ancestry cluster associated with self-reported Caucasian donors. The aim of the study was to test whether cataloging public T cell receptors could identify signatures of past pathogen exposure. The study used immunosequencing to profile the T cell repertoires of 666 subjects and linked those repertoires to cytomegalovirus serostatus. Along with the approximately 700-subject first cohort, a separate validation cohort of over a hundred different subjects was used. To predict cytomegalovirus infection status, the study combined high-throughput TCR immunosequencing, statistical association of individual TCRs with disease status, and machine learning. To study patterns of TCR occurrence, a later analysis re-analyzed previously published TCR beta repertoires from hundreds of donors and added high-resolution HLA genotyping. Rather than drawing on any new phenotypic data, the later analysis identified candidate immune exposures from TCR beta sequences and the way those sequences occurred across donors. An earlier analysis of approximately 640 of the donors applied high-throughput TCR beta sequencing to assess whether each TCR beta V gene segment acted as functional or pseudogenic. Alongside the repertoire data, information on donor age, sex, ethnicity and CMV serostatus was compiled. A later genetic analysis took genome-wide SNP genotypes for about 55% of the roughly 700 donors and used that subset as a discovery cohort. Every discovery cohort repertoire had been produced on one sequencing platform. HLA typing covered class I and class II loci at four-digit resolution. The number of typed donors differed by locus: about 620-640 for A, B, C, DRB1 and DQB1; 522 for DQA1; approximately 610 for DPA1; and 400 to 480 for DPB1. A few DR-DQ haplotypes were handled as single units for association and clustering because linkage in the cohort was strong. Across 398 genotyped donors of the cohort, an average of roughly 230,000 unique TCR beta nucleotide sequences per donor were sequenced, and approximately 17% of those sequences were non-productive.

Concerning this clone itself: Its antigen is not yet known. Base qualities are not at hand, and no much larger clone is one base apart.

The method behind the library was the immunoSEQ multiplex PCR assay. A mixture of 60 forward primers for TCR Vbeta segments and 13 reverse primers for TCR Jbeta segments was used in the multiplex PCR. Amplification of the CDR3 region of rearranged TCR beta genes was performed with a multiplex PCR assay on genomic DNA. Amplified TCR beta libraries were sequenced as 87-base-pair reads on the Illumina HiSeq System. The paper's data handling went like this. In a later analysis, around 80 million unique TCR beta chains were counted across the 500 to 850 repertoires, and roughly 11 million of these chains were shared by at least two donors. Raw reads were error-corrected and collapsed into unique sequences with a nearest-neighbor algorithm that merged closely related sequences to remove PCR and sequencing errors. V, D and J gene segments were assigned by aligning CDR3 sequences to IMGT reference sequences. For a sequence to be retained, a match of at least six nucleotides to both a V gene segment and a J gene segment was required. A rearrangement was called productive if the CDR3 had no stop codons and remained in frame with V and J, and every other rearrangement was called non-productive. CDR3 was defined by IMGT convention, running from the second conserved V-encoded cysteine to the conserved J-encoded phenylalanine. The earlier analysis of about 610 of the donors excluded any sequence lacking an unambiguous match to a single V gene segment. An earlier analysis of several hundred of the donors called V segments functional above 56.7% productive rearrangements and segregating when the between-donor standard deviation exceeded 5%. A statistical classification framework was built to diagnose cytomegalovirus status from the catalog of TCR beta chain sequences. A later analysis assigned V and J genes by comparing TCR nucleotide sequences with IMGT/GENE-DB human TR gene sequences. A later analysis assigned CDR3 sequences and most-parsimonious VDJ recombination scenarios with the TCRdist pipeline. A later analysis defined each TCR beta chain by its CDR3 amino acid sequence plus V-gene family, and excluded reads lacking a unique V-gene family. In a later analysis, 500 to 650 highly shared, low-generation-probability nucleotide sequences were removed to address suspected cross-contamination and a sequencing artifact. For each public chain, a later analysis derived a clonal expansion index from normalized ranks of inferred template counts within each repertoire. A later analysis computed generation probabilities with a VDJ recombination model fitted to out-of-frame rearrangements, and checked the results against IGoR. In a later analysis, hypergeometric tests were used to score TCR-TCR, TCR-HLA and TCR-CMV co-occurrence, with a repertoire-size bias correction applied to TCR pairs. False discovery rates were estimated in a later analysis by permuting HLA or CMV assignments 20 times. A later analysis grouped co-occurring TCRs with DBSCAN, adding TCRdist sequence similarity when clustering within HLA-allele-positive subsets. Repertoires with fewer than 30,000 or more than 120,000 public chains, plus five repertoires with anomalous nucleotide sharing, were excluded from co-occurrence clustering. Sourced from immuneACCESS, this table was stored by TCRdb with only in-frame sequences that have V and J called. A share of the clones is absent; for the studies checked, an unresolved V gene accounts for under half, and the remainder has no known explanation. D and trimming come from the DNA, and the V and J calls and clone size come from that table. The sample profile shows around 130,000 clones; around 80% of them were found once. The leading ten clones occupy 3% to 4% of the sample.

The cohort comprised several hundred healthy bone marrow donors. At the time of sampling, all cohort members were nominally healthy, though unrecorded immune exposures were likely present. The donor was CMV seronegative and belonged to the group of under 400 seronegative cohort members. Each donor provided a peripheral blood sample, and peripheral blood mononuclear cells were used for TCR beta sequencing. The Qiagen DNeasy Blood Extraction Kit was used to extract genomic DNA from the blood cell samples. The germline V gene provides CDR1 MNHNS and CDR2 SASEGT. Between the V and J ends, shortened by 5 bases and 2 bases respectively, the junction contains 10 bases. Reading from cysteine to phenylalanine, the CDR3 counts 13 amino acids. Only the CDR3 DNA stays, 39 bases, in frame from base 1. Broad study findings and their caveats: A later analysis found that TCR association rates varied across HLA loci, with DRB1 alleles showing the most associated TCRs and HLA-C alleles the fewest. According to a later genetic analysis, donors in an Asian-associated ancestry cluster had fewer N-insertions in productive TCRs than the approximately 670-donor mean. The authors suggested that the approach could potentially be generalized to other disease states and immunological phenotypes. The classifier was reported to diagnose cytomegalovirus status with high specificity and sensitivity in both the original and validation cohorts. For the cohort, immune exposure information was limited to CMV serostatus. Several of the top co-occurrence clusters appeared to be linked to parvovirus B19, influenza, CMV and Epstein-Barr virus, according to a later analysis. In an earlier analysis of 587 of the donors, most TCR beta V segments appeared in productive rearrangements about 90% or about 30% of the time, broadly matching IMGT annotations. A total of 150 or so TCR beta chains were listed by the study as associated with cytomegalovirus. Around 16 rarely observed V segments, including chromosome 9 orphons, were excluded from the earlier analysis of just under 600 of the donors because counts were too low. According to a later analysis, most CMV-associated TCR beta chains appeared to be HLA-restricted, and the HLA associations seemed to be driven largely by CMV exposure. When HLA alleles, especially DR and DQ, strongly co-occurred, attributing TCR associations to individual alleles was difficult. Sequencing depth was assumed to be roughly uniform across donors in the presence/absence analyses, though that assumption may not hold. In a later genetic analysis, a missense DCLRE1C variant was associated with V-gene and J-gene trimming of TCR beta chains, and the association was replicated in an independent cohort. Because some donors lacked HLA typing at each locus, the association tests relied only on the typed subset. Linkage disequilibrium might explain the correlated functional status among segregating V segments, but an unknown experimental factor could not be excluded. A further reported finding was that TCR beta sequences accurately predicted the HLA-A and HLA-B alleles for most subjects in the first cohort. Three of the identified cytomegalovirus-associated TCR beta chains were confirmed in vitro to be specific for cytomegalovirus antigens. At a false discovery rate of 0.05, a later analysis linked 16,951 TCR beta sequences to specific HLA alleles. While some public TCRs were present in many individuals, most TCR sequences turned up only very rarely across donors. Only TCR beta chains were sequenced in this cohort, and the absence of alpha or paired-chain data limited detectable features. A later analysis found that HLA-associated TCR beta chains were more clonally expanded and had lower generation probabilities than equally common non-associated chains. The sequencing pipeline was judged likely to have produced a cluster of highly shared sequence variants as a technical artifact. Some IMGT-functional V segments, including TRBV6-2 and TRBV6-3, could not be distinguished by the 87-base-pair reads and were therefore excluded.

The chain was built from TRBV6-1 and TRBJ2-7, with the D gene call left open. Specimen: PBMCs. This TCR derives from a woman aged 35 to 49 in good health and CMV-seronegative. The DNA reads as follows: TGTGCCAGCAGTCGATTTAGCACCTACGAGCAGTACTTC. It is translated as CASSRFSTYEQYF.